The 2 T cell receptor beta chains in this list originate from one sample, sequenced in a study of shared clonotypes between healthy human individuals. TCRdb's copy holds only in-frame clones and misses some; the assay was immunoSEQ multiplex PCR. Seen here are about half a million clones, 70% to 80% observed once, and the top ten hold around 11%. The sample consisted of PBMCs. The receptors were gathered from a woman aged 40 to 50 in good health. Some clones in this sample may be carry-over from other donors' samples.

CDR3 coding DNA: TGTGCCAGCAGCCGACGACAGGGGGCAGGCTATGGCTACACCTTC. Translating it yields CASSRRQGAGYGYTF. The rearrangement links TRBV4-2 to TRBJ1-2; 10 positions agree with TRBD1. The germline CDR1 and CDR2 sequences are LGHNA and YNFKEQ. V shed 4 bases, J shed 4 bases, and the junction held 6 bases outside the gene matches. CDR3 length equals 15 residues.

The chain combines TRBV18 with TRBJ2-2, with a tentative D call TRBD2 (5 bases). CDR1 is KGHSH and CDR2 is LQKENI in the germline V gene. CDR3 length equals 15 residues. V gave up 2 bases and J gave up 0 bases, with 7 bases separating them. In nucleotides, the CDR3 is TGTGCCAGCTCACCAAGGACTCCGAACACCGGGGAGCTGTTTTTT. This translates into CASSPRTPNTGELFF. The full variable domain, its missing parts supplied by reference TRBV18 and TRBJ2-2, is NAGVMQNPRHLVRRRGQEARLRCSPMKGHSHVYWYRQLPEEGLKFMVYLQKENIIDESGMPKERFSAEFPKEGPSILRIQQVVRGDSAAYFCASSPRTPNTGELFFGEGSRLTVL.